This T cell receptor (beta chain) originates from a study of identical twins (dated by TCRdb to the mid-2010s). Concerning the study at large: The study deep-sequenced TCR alpha and beta repertoires from monozygotic twins, unrelated adults of various ages and cord blood to test whether fetal clonotypes persist. To rule out contamination, the twin experiments were replicated at different times with different library preparation protocols. The paper's findings and limits, for the study overall: Fewer insertions were carried by abundant cord blood beta clonotypes, a similar but weaker trend appeared in young adult naive repertoires, and no such trend appeared in memory repertoires. Compared with coincidental sharing between unrelated individuals, out-of-frame TCR alpha sequences shared between twins showed an excess of sequences with low generation probability. Out-of-frame TCR alpha sharing in monozygotic twins was systematically underestimated by recombination models, whereas sharing between unrelated individuals was in agreement with the recombination models. The excess sharing between twins in beta out-of-frame sequences was weaker because fewer shared sequences reduced the signal-to-noise ratio. Because the same donors could not be followed over many years, the conclusions relied on cross-sectional statistical analysis. Invariant T cells such as MAIT and iNKT could partly confound zero-insertion analyses, though diverse VJ usage argued against this for most clonotypes.

CDR1 and CDR2, per the germline V gene, are SGHAT and FQNNGV. Trimming costs V 2 bases and J 0 bases, and their ends lie 7 bases apart. The CDR3 measures 15 amino acids from cysteine to phenylalanine. The sequence is cut down to CDR3 DNA, 45 bases in frame from base 1. Only healthy Caucasian donors were included. The twin cohort consisted of three pairs of female monozygotic twins, all aged about 18 to 29 years. Peripheral blood mononuclear cells were used as the source from which RNA for TCR libraries was isolated. Ten or more counts support this clonotype. Its antigen has not been determined. Per-base quality was not reported, and no clone a single base away is much larger than it. Libraries were constructed by 5' RACE. TCRdb names Illumina HiSeq 2000 as the instrument used. A universal primer binding site was introduced by template switching, and a unique molecular identifier was present in the final cDNA, enabling accurate counting of TCR cDNA molecules. Specific primers in the conserved constant-segment region were used to synthesize first-strand cDNA for TCR alpha and beta chains. To control for contamination, every cDNA library carried two barcodes: a SMART-Mk sample barcode plus Illumina barcodes. TruSeq adapter sequences, together with Illumina sample barcodes, were added in two successive PCR steps. Sequencing of the TCR alpha and beta cDNA libraries was done on the Illumina HiSeq platform using custom primers. The source study handled its data this way. Unique molecular identifiers were extracted from raw reads with MiGEC, and CDR3 positions were determined with MiXCR. Recombination models were inferred per individual with the repgenHMM and IGoR tools using an EM algorithm. The tcR package in R was used for shared clonotype analysis, with sharing normalized by the product of cloneset sizes. Out-of-frame nonproductive sequences were analyzed to study raw recombination free of thymic and clonal selection effects. TCRdb handled the public reads itself, with Q25 trimming in fastp and clone calling in MiXCR, and kept productive beta chains. Each record represents a unique CDR3 protein, reported with the most common genes and DNA among its rows. These V and J calls are TCRdb output, not the study's own analysis. The sample table shows around 650,000 distinct CDR3 sequences, and about 7.6% are seen once. 1.6% of the sample is taken by the ten largest.

A further study also used this sample, focusing on yellow fever vaccine responses in identical twins. As described in the second report: The authors reported that the T cell response to vaccination in identical twins appeared partly convergent and partly personalized. In the study, vaccine-responding T cell clones were precisely tracked in identical twins.

Input material: PBMCs. The receptor chain draws on TRBV11-2 and TRBJ2-2, with the D gene not confidently named. The receptor's source is a woman aged 18-29 years in good health. Here is the DNA: TGTGCCAGCAGCTTACGACCCGCGAACACCGGGGAGCTGTTTTTT. Its translation reads: CASSLRPANTGELFF.